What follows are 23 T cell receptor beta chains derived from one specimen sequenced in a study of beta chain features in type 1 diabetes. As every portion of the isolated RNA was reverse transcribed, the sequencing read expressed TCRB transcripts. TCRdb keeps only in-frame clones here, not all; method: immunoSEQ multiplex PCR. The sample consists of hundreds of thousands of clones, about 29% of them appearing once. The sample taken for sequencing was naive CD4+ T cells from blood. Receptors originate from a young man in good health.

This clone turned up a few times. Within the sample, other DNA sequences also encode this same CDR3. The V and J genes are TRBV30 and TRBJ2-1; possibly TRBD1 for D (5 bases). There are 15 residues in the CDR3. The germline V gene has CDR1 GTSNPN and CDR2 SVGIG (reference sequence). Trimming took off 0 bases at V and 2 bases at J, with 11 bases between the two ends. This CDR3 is CAWSVRQGTYNEQFF. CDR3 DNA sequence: TGTGCCTGGAGTGTGAGGCAGGGAACCTACAATGAGCAGTTCTTC.

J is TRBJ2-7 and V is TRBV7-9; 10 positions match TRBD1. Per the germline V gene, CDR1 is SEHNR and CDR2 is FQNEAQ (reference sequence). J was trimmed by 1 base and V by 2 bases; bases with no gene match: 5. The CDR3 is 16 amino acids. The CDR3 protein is CASSLLVGQGSYEQYF. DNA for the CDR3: TGTGCCAGCAGCTTACTAGTGGGACAGGGGTCCTACGAGCAGTACTTC.

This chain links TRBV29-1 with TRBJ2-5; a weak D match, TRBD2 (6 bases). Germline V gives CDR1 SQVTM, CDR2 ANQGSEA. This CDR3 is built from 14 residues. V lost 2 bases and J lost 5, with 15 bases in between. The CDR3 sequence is CSVEIGGVRETQYF. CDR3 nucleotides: TGCAGCGTTGAAATAGGAGGGGTAAGGGAGACCCAGTACTTC.

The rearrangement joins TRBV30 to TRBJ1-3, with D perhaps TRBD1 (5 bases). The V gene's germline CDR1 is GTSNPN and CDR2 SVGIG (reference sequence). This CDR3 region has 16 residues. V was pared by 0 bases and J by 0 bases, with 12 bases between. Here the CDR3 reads CAWSVPRALSGNTIYF. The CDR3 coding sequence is TGTGCCTGGAGTGTGCCCAGGGCCCTCTCTGGAAACACCATATATTTT. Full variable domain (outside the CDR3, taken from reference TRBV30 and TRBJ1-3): SQTIHQWPATLVQPVGSPLSLECTVEGTSNPNLYWYRQAAGRGLQLLFYSVGIGQISSEVPQNLSASRPQDRQFILSSKKLLLSDSGFYLCAWSVPRALSGNTIYFGEGSWLTVV.

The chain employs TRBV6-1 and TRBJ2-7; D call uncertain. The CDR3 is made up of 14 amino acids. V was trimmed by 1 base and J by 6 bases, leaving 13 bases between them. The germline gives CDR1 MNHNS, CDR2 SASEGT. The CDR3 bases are TGTGCCAGCAGTGAAGGCCATCGGGTCTCCGAGCAGTACTTC. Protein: CASSEGHRVSEQYF.

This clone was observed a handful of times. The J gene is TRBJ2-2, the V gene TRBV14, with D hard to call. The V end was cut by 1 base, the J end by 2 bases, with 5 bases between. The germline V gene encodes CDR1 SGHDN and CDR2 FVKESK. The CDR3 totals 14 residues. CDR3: CASSQVLNTGELFF. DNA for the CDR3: TGTGCCAGCAGCCAAGTCCTAAACACCGGGGAGCTGTTTTTT. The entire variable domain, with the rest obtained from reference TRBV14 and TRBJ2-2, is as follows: EAGVTQFPSHSVIEKGQTVTLRCDPISGHDNLYWYRRVMGKEIKFLLHFVKESKQDESGMPNNRFLAERTGGTYSTLKVQPAELEDSGVYFCASSQVLNTGELFFGEGSRLTVL.

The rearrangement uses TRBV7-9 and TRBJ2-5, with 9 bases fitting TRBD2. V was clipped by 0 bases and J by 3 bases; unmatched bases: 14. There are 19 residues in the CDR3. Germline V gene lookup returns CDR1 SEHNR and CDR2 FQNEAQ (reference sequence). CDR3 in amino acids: CASSLAGHLAGYGEETQYF. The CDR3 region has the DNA TGTGCCAGCAGCTTAGCAGGGCATCTAGCGGGATATGGGGAAGAGACCCAGTACTTC.

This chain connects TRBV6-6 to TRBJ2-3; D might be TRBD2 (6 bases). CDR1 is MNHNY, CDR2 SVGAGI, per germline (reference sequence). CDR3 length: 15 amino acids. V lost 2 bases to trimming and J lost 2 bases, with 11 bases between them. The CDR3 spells CASSYLRGYTDTQYF. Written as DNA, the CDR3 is TGTGCCAGCAGTTACCTACGGGGGTACACAGATACGCAGTATTTT.

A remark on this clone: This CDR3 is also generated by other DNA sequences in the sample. The CDR3 DNA reads TGCAGTGCTAGAGGACGGGATACGCAGTATTTT. Translating it yields CSARGRDTQYF. The rearrangement links TRBV20-1 to TRBJ2-3; D is uncertain. With 1 base removed from V and 6 bases from J, the gap between germline ends came to 5 bases. The CDR3 sequence is 11 residues long. Germline V gene lookup returns CDR1 DFQATT and CDR2 SNEGSKA (reference sequence).

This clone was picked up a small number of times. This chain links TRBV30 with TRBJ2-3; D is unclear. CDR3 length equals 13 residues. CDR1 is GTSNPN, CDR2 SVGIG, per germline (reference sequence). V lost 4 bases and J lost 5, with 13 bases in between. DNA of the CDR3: TGTGCCTGGACCCTGGGTAATGTAGATACGCAGTATTTT. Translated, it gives CAWTLGNVDTQYF.

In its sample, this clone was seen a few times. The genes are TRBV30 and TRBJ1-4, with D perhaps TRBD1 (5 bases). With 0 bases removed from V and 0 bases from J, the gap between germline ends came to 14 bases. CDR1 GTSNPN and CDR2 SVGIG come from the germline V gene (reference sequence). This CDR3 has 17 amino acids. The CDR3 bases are TGTGCCTGGAGTGTACCATCGGGGCAGGCAACTAATGAAAAACTGTTTTTT. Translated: CAWSVPSGQATNEKLFF.

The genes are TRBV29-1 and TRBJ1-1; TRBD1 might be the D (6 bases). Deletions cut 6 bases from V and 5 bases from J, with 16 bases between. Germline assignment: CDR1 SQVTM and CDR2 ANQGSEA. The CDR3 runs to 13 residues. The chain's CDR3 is CSVVDRWSTEAFF. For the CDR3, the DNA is TGCAGCGTCGTTGACAGGTGGTCTACTGAAGCTTTCTTT.

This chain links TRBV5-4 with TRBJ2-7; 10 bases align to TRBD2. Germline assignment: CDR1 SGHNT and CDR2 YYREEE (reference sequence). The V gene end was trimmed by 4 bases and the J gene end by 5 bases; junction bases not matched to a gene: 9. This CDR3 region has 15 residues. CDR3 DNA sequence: TGTGCCAGCAGCCGCTATACTAGCGGGACCGACGAGCAGTACTTC. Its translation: CASSRYTSGTDEQYF.

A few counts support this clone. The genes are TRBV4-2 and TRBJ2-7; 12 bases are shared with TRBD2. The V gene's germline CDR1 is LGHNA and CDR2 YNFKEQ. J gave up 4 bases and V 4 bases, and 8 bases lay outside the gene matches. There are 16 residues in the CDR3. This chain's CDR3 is CASSPETSGSRYEQYF. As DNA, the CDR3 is TGTGCCAGCAGCCCGGAGACTAGCGGGAGTCGGTACGAGCAGTACTTC.

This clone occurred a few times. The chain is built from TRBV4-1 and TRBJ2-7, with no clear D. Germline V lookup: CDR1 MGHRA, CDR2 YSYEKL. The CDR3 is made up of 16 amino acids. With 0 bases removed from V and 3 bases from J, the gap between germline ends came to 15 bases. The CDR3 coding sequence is TGCGCCAGCAGCCAAGATTCACGGCGGCAGTTCTACGAGCAGTACTTC. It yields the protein CASSQDSRRQFYEQYF.

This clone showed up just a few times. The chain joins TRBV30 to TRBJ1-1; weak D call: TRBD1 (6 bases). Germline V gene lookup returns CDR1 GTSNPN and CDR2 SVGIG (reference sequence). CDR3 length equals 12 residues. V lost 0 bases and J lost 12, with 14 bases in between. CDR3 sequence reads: CAWSVDRLSTFF. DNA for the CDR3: TGTGCCTGGAGTGTCGACAGGCTATCGACTTTCTTT.

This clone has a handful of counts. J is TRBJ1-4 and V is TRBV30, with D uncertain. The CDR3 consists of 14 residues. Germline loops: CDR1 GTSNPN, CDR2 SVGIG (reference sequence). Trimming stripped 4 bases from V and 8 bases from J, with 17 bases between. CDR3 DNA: TGTGCCTGGAATTACCGTGGGGTGGGGGAAAAACTGTTTTTT. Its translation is CAWNYRGVGEKLFF.

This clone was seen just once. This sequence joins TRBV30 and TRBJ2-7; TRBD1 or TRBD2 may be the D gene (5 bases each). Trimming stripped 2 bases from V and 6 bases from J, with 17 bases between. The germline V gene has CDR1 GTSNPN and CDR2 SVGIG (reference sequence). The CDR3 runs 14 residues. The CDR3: CAWSSTFGDGEQYF. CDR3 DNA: TGTGCCTGGAGTTCGACCTTCGGGGACGGCGAGCAGTACTTC.

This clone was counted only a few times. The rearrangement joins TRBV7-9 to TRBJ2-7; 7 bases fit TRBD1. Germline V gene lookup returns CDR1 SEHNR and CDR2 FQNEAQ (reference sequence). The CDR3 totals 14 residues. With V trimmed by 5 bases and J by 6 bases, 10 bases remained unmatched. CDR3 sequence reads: CASSPGTAYLEQYF. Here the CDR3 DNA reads TGTGCCAGCAGCCCCGGGACAGCCTACCTCGAGCAGTACTTC.

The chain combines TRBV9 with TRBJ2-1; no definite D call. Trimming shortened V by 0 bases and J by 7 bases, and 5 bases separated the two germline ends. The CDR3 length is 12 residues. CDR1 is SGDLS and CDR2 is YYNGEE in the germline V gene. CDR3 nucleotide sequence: TGTGCCAGCAGCGTAGATATGAATGAGCAGTTCTTC. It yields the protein CASSVDMNEQFF. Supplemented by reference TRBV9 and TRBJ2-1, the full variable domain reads DSGVTQTPKHLITATGQRVTLRCSPRSGDLSVYWYQQSLDQGLQFLIQYYNGEERAKGNILERFSAQQFPDLHSELNLSSLELGDSALYFCASSVDMNEQFFGPGTRLTVL.

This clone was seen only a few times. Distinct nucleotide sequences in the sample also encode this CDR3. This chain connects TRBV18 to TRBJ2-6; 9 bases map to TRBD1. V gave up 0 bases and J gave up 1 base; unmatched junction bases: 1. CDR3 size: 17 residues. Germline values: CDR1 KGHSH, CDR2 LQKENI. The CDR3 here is CASSPPGQGSGANVLTF. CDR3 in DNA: TGTGCCAGCTCACCACCCGGACAGGGGTCTGGGGCCAACGTCCTGACTTTC.

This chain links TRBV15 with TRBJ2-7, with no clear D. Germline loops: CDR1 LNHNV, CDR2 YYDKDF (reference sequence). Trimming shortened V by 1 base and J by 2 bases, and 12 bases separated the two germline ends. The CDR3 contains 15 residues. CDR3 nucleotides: TGTGCCACCAGCAGAGGGGCCAGTACCCCCTACGAGCAGTACTTC. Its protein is CATSRGASTPYEQYF.

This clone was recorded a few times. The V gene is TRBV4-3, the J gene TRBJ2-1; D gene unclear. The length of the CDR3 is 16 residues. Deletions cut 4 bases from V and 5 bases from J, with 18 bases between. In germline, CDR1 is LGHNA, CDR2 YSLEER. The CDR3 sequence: CASSPQLVGWDNEQFF. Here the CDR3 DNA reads TGCGCCAGCAGCCCGCAGCTAGTGGGCTGGGACAATGAGCAGTTCTTC.